The subject of this entry is one TCR beta chain. What it binds is not known. These data are taken from a study of cytomegalovirus exposure and HLA in healthy donors. Study-wide findings and caveats: Listed as cytomegalovirus-associated were 150 to 200 TCR beta chains.

The V and J ends lost 2 bases and 7 bases, in that order; junction bases with no gene match: 5. This CDR3 has 15 residues. Looked up from germline, CDR1 is SGHTA and CDR2 is FQGNSA. Assay: immunoSEQ multiplex PCR; the TCRdb copy retains only in-frame clones and omits some. The sample yields approximately 100,000 clones, approximately 93% seen once. V is TRBV7-2 and J is TRBJ1-4; 9 bases agree with TRBD1. The sequenced sample consisted of PBMCs. This clonotype originated in a woman aged 25 to 39 in good health and CMV-seropositive. The DNA for the CDR3 is TGTGCCAGCAGCTTAATAGGGGACAGGGCTGAAAAACTGTTTTTT. This sequence encodes CASSLIGDRAEKLFF.